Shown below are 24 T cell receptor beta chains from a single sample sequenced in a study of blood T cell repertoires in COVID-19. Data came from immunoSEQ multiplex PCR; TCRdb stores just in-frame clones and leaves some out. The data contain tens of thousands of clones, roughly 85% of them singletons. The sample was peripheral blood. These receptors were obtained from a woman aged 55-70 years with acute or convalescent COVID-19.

The CDR3 spells CASSWTGATNEKLFF. The DNA for the CDR3 is TGTGCCAGCTCATGGACAGGGGCAACTAATGAAAAACTGTTTTTT. This chain joins TRBV18 and TRBJ1-4; 9 nucleotides match TRBD1. V lost 5 bases and J lost 0; bases outside the gene matches: 1. CDR1 and CDR2 (germline): KGHSH, LQKENI. The length of the CDR3 is 15 residues.

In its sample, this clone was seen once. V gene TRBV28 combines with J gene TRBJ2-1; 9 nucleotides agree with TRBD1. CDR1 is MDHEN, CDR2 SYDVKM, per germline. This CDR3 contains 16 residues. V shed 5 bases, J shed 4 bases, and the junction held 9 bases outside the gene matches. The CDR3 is CASSLPPGQGYNEQFF. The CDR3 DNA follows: TGTGCCAGCAGTCTACCTCCGGGACAGGGTTACAATGAGCAGTTCTTC.

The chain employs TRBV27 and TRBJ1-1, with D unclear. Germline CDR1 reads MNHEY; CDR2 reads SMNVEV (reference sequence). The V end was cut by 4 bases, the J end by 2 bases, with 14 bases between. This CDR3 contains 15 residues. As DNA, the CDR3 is TGTGCCAGCAGTTGGATTCGTGACTTTAACACTGAAGCTTTCTTT. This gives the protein CASSWIRDFNTEAFF.

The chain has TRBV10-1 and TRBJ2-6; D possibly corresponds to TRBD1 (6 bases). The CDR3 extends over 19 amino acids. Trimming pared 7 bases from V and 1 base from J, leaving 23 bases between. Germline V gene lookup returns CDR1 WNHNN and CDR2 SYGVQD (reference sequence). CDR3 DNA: TGCGCCAGCATTACGTCCCTCATACAGGGTCCGTCTGGGGCCAACGTCCTGACTTTC. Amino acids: CASITSLIQGPSGANVLTF.

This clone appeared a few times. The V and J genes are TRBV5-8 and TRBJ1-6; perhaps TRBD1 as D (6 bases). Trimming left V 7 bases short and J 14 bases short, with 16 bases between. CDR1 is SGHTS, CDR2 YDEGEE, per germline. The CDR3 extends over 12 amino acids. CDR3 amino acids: CASGGLVGSLHF. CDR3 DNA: TGTGCCAGCGGGGGCCTGGTGGGGTCCCTCCACTTT.

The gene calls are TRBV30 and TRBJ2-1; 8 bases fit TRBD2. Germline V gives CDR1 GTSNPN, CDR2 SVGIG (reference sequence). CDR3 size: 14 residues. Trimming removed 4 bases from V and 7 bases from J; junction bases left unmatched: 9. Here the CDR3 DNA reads TGTGCCTGGACCGGGGGGGGCGGGTCTAATGAGCAGTTCTTC. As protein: CAWTGGGGSNEQFF.

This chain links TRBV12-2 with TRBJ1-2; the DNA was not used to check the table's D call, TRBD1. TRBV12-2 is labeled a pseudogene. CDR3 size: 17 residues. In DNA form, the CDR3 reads TGTGCAAGTCGCTTATCCCTTGACAGGTTCCTAGGAGATGGCTACACCTTC. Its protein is CASRLSLDRFLGDGYTF.

The CDR3 protein is CASRSGQGLRTNEKLFF. In nucleotides, the CDR3 is TGTGCCAGCAGATCGGGACAGGGGTTAAGAACTAATGAAAAACTGTTTTTT. The chain joins TRBV7-8 to TRBJ1-4; 10 bases are shared with TRBD1. The CDR3 spans 17 residues. Germline CDR1 reads SGHVS; CDR2 reads FQNEAQ. Trimming at V came to 6 bases and at J to 1 base, leaving 8 bases not matched to a gene.

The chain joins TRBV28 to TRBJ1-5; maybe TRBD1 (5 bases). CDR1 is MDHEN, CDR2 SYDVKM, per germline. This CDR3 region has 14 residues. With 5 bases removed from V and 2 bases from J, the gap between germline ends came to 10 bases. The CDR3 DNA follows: TGTGCCAGCAGTGTTTTAGGGGGCAATCAGCCCCAGCATTTT. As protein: CASSVLGGNQPQHF.

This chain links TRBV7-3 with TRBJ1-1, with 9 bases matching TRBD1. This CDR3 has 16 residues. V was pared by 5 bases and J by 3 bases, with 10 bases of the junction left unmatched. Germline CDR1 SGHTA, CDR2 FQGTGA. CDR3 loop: CASSVQGAGRYTEAFF. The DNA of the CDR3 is TGTGCCAGCAGCGTACAGGGGGCAGGTCGGTACACTGAAGCTTTCTTT.

CDR3 loop: CASSAKGQLNEQFF. CDR3 nucleotide sequence: TGTGCCAGCAGTGCGAAGGGACAGCTCAATGAGCAGTTCTTC. The chain employs TRBV25-1 and TRBJ2-1; TRBD1 matches at 7 bases. V shed 4 bases, J shed 6 bases, and the junction held 6 bases outside the gene matches. The CDR3 sequence is 14 residues long. Germline CDR1 and CDR2: MGHDK and SYGVNS. Drawing the rest from reference TRBV25-1 and TRBJ2-1, the complete variable domain is EADIYQTPRYLVIGTGKKITLECSQTMGHDKMYWYQQDPGMELHLIHYSYGVNSTEKGDLSSESTVSRIRTEHFPLTLESARPSHTSQYLCASSAKGQLNEQFFGPGTRLTVL.

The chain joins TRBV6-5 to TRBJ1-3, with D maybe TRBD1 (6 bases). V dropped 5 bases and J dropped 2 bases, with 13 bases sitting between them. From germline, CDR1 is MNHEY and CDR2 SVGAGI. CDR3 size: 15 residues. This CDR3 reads CASSNIQGAGNTIYF. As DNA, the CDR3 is TGTGCCAGCAGTAACATACAGGGCGCTGGAAACACCATATATTTT.

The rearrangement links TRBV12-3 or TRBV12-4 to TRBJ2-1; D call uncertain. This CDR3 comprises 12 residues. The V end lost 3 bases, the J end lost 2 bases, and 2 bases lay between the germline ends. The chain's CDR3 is CASSFAYNEQFF. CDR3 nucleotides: TGTGCCAGCAGTTTCGCCTACAATGAGCAGTTCTTC.

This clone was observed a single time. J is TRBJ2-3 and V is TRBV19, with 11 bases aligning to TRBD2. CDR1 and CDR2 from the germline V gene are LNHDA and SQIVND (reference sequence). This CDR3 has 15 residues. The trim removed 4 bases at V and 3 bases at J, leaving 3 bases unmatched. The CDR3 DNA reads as TGTGCCAGTAGTACGCTAGCGGGAGGTACAGATACGCAGTATTTT. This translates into CASSTLAGGTDTQYF.

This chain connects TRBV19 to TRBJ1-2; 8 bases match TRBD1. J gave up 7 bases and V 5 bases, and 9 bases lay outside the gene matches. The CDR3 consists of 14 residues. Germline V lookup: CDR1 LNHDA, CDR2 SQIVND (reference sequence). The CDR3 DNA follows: TGTGCCAGTAGTTTGGACAGGGCGAGAAGTGGCTACACCTTC. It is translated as CASSLDRARSGYTF.

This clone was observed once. The CDR3 sequence is CASSPPNQPQHF. In nucleotides, the CDR3 is TGTGCCAGCTCCCCTCCCAATCAGCCCCAGCATTTT. The chain combines TRBV18 with TRBJ1-5, with D unclear. V lost 6 bases, J lost 3 bases, and 6 bases lay in between. The CDR3 length is 12 residues. CDR1 and CDR2 from the germline V gene are KGHSH and LQKENI.

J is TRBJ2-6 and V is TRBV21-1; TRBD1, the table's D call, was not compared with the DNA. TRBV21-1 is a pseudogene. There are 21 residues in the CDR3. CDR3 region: CASSNRDRATPRSSGANVLTF. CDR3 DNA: TGTGCCAGCAGCAACCGGGACAGGGCGACTCCGCGTAGCTCTGGGGCCAACGTCCTGACTTTC.

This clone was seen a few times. The CDR3 protein is CSATSGTGSTEAFF. The DNA for the CDR3 is TGCAGCGCTACTTCCGGGACAGGGAGCACTGAAGCTTTCTTT. The chain carries TRBV29-1 and TRBJ1-1, with TRBD1 matching over 9 bases. The CDR3 is 14 amino acids. Trimming at V came to 7 bases and at J to 4 bases, leaving 10 bases not matched to a gene. Germline assignment: CDR1 SQVTM and CDR2 ANQGSEA.

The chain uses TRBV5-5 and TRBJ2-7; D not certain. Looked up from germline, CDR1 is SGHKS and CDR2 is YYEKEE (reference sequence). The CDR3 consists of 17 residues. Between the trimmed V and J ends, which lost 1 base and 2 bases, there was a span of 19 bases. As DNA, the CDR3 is TGTGCCAGCAGCTTGAGAACCAGTATTGGGCCCCCCTACGAGCAGTACTTC. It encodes CASSLRTSIGPPYEQYF.

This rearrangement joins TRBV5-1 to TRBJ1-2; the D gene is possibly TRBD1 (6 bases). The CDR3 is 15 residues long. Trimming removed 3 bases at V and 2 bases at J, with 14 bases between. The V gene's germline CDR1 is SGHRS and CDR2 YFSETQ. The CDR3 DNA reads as TGCGCCAGCAGCTCCGGACAGATCCAAAACTATGGCTACACCTTC. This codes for CASSSGQIQNYGYTF.

The CDR3 DNA follows: TGTGCCAGCATGCGGGGGGGGACCGGGGAGCTGTTTTTT. Translation: CASMRGGTGELFF. The gene calls are TRBV28 and TRBJ2-2, with 9 bases matching TRBD2. CDR3 length equals 13 residues. The V and J ends lost 7 bases and 5 bases, in that order; junction bases with no gene match: 2. Per the germline V gene, CDR1 is MDHEN and CDR2 is SYDVKM.

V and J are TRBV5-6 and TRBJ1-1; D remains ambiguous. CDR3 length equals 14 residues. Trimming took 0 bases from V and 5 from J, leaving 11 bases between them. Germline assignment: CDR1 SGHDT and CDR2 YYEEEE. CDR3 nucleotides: TGTGCCAGCAGCTTGGTAGGAGGTCTGACTGAAGCTTTCTTT. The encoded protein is CASSLVGGLTEAFF.

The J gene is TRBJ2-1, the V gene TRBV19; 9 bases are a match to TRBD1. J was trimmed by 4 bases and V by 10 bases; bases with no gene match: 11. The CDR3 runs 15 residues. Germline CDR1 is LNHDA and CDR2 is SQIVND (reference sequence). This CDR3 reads CATISTGTGYNEQFF. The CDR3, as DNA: TGTGCCACCATATCCACCGGGACAGGGTACAATGAGCAGTTCTTC.

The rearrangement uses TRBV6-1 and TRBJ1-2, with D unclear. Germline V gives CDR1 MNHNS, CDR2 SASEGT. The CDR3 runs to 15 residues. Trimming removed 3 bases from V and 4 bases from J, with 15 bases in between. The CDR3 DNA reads TGTGCCAGCAGTGACCTCTCGCGGCCCTTCTATGGCTACACCTTC. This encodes CASSDLSRPFYGYTF.